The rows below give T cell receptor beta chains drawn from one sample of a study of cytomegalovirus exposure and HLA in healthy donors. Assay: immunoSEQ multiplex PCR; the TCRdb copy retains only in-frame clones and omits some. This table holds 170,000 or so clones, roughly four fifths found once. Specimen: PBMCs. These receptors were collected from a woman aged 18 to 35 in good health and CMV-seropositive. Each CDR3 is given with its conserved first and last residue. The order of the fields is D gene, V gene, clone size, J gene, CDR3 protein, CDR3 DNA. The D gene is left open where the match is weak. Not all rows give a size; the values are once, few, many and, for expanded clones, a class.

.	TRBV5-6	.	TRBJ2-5	CASSYNGAWGETQYF	TGTGCCAGCAGCTACAATGGGGCCTGGGGCGAGACCCAGTACTTC
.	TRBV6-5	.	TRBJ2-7	CASRNRDNYEQYF	TGTGCCAGCAGGAACAGGGATAACTACGAGCAGTACTTC
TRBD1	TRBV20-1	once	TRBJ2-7	CSANRGTQYF	TGCAGTGCGAACAGGGGGACGCAGTACTTC
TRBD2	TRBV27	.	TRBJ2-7	CASMREGEQYF	TGTGCCAGCATGAGGGAGGGCGAGCAGTACTTC
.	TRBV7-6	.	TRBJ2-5	CASSTTRVMGETQYF	TGTGCCAGCAGCACGACGAGGGTGATGGGGGAGACCCAGTACTTC
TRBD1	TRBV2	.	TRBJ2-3	CASSDPDRGVNTQYF	TGTGCCAGCAGTGATCCGGACAGGGGAGTGAATACGCAGTATTTT
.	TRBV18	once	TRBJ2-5	CASSPAGVRETQYF	TGTGCCAGCTCACCTGCAGGGGTTAGGGAGACCCAGTACTTC
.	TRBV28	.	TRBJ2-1	CASSSLKGQTYNEQFF	TGTGCCAGCAGTTCCCTCAAGGGACAAACCTACAATGAGCAGTTCTTC
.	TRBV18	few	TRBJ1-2	CASSRTGGLGDGYTF	TGTGCCAGCTCACGTACCGGGGGTCTCGGGGATGGCTACACCTTC
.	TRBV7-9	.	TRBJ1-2	CASREPGRVGGYTF	TGTGCCAGCAGAGAACCGGGCAGGGTGGGTGGCTACACCTTC
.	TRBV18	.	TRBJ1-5	CASSLGQTNQPQHF	TGTGCCAGCTCACTAGGACAGACCAATCAGCCCCAGCATTTT
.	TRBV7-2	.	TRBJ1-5	CASSLAGVGNQPQHF	TGTGCCAGCAGCTTAGCAGGGGTGGGCAATCAGCCCCAGCATTTT
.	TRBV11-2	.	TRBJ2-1	CASSLGGPQRNNEQFF	TGTGCCAGCAGCTTAGGCGGACCTCAGCGGAACAATGAGCAGTTCTTC
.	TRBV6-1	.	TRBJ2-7	CASSDWQGFNEQYF	TGTGCCAGCAGTGATTGGCAGGGATTCAACGAGCAGTACTTC
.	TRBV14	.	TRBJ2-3	CASSQWGVHGDTQYF	TGTGCCAGCAGCCAGTGGGGGGTTCATGGAGATACGCAGTATTTT
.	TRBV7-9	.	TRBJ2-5	CASSLAIPGYQETQYF	TGTGCCAGCAGCTTAGCCATCCCAGGGTACCAAGAGACCCAGTACTTC
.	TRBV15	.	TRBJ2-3	CATSRELWRTSTDTQYF	TGTGCCACCAGCAGAGAACTTTGGAGGACTAGCACAGATACGCAGTATTTT
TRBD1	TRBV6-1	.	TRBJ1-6	CASSEGQGFDSPLHF	TGTGCCAGCAGTGAAGGACAGGGGTTCGATTCACCCCTCCACTTT
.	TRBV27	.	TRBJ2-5	CASSPPEGQGQETQYF	TGTGCCAGCAGTCCCCCGGAAGGTCAGGGGCAAGAGACCCAGTACTTC
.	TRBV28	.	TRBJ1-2	CASSGGTGYTF	TGTGCCAGCAGCGGGGGTACCGGCTACACCTTC
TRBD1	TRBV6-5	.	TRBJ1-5	CASSKTGYSNQPQHF	TGTGCCAGCAGTAAGACAGGGTATAGCAATCAGCCCCAGCATTTT